This T cell receptor (beta chain) stems from a study of PD-1 blockade in classical Hodgkin lymphoma. This clone was recorded a few times. Antigen unknown. CDR3 length equals 12 residues. Germline assignment: CDR1 KGHSH and CDR2 LQKENI. V was clipped by 5 bases and J by 3 bases, with 8 bases between them. Only in-frame clones appear in the TCRdb table, and some are missing; sequencing was by immunoSEQ multiplex PCR. This repertoire shows over 90,000 clones, 89% found once; its top ten account for about 10%. The patients all showed relapse after autologous stem cell transplantation, while their brentuximab vedotin exposure varied. Study-level findings and limits: Before treatment, TCR diversity in newly diagnosed patients was reportedly lower than in healthy donors. Compared with baseline, CD4+ but not CD8+ TCR diversity had risen significantly by C4D1. Those achieving complete response showed baseline diversity like newly diagnosed patients.

This chain links TRBV18 with TRBJ2-7; D perhaps matches TRBD1 (6 bases). Specimen: peripheral blood mononuclear cells (PBMCs), collected before the second cycle of nivolumab. This receptor was taken from a human donor with classical Hodgkin lymphoma. The CDR3 region is CASSSQGYEQYF. CDR3 in DNA: TGTGCCAGCTCATCACAGGGCTACGAGCAGTACTTC.